A single sample is the source of the 21 T cell receptor beta chains below, sequenced in a study of cytomegalovirus exposure and HLA in healthy donors. Sequencing was performed with immunoSEQ multiplex PCR; in TCRdb, only in-frame clones are kept and a portion is missing. The table lists around 200,000 clones, about 90% of them singletons, with around 3% in the top ten. Sequenced material: PBMCs. The receptors were sampled from a young woman in good health and CMV-seronegative.

This rearrangement joins TRBV27 to TRBJ2-1; TRBD2 matches at 7 bases. CDR3 size: 14 residues. The J segment lost 6 bases and the V segment lost 6 bases, leaving 8 bases of the junction unmatched. Germline CDR1 is MNHEY and CDR2 is SMNVEV (reference sequence). CDR3 in amino acids: CASRMGGLFNEQFF. The CDR3 DNA is TGTGCCAGCAGAATGGGGGGACTATTCAATGAGCAGTTCTTC.

V gene TRBV7-9 combines with J gene TRBJ2-7; D is possibly TRBD1 (6 bases). The CDR3 has 16 amino acids. V gave up 3 bases and J gave up 5 bases, with 20 bases separating them. From germline, CDR1 is SEHNR and CDR2 FQNEAQ (reference sequence). The CDR3 DNA is TGTGCCAGCAGCTTTGATGCCGGCAGGGGACACCACGAGCAGTACTTC. Protein sequence: CASSFDAGRGHHEQYF.

In its sample, this clone was seen a few times. The chain combines TRBV28 with TRBJ1-2; no reliable D call. V was clipped by 3 bases and J by 8 bases, with 22 bases between them. Germline V gene lookup returns CDR1 MDHEN and CDR2 SYDVKM. The CDR3 is made up of 16 amino acids. The CDR3 loop reads CASSLPTMKDGEGYTF. The CDR3 region has the DNA TGTGCCAGCAGTTTGCCTACTATGAAGGACGGGGAGGGCTACACCTTC.

The V call is TRBV7-3, the J call TRBJ1-1, with 11 nucleotides matching TRBD1. This CDR3 is 13 amino acids long. Germline CDR1 and CDR2: SGHTA and FQGTGA. The V and J ends lost 5 bases and 11 bases, in that order; junction bases with no gene match: 7. As DNA, the CDR3 is TGTGCCAGCAGCCCGAGGGACAGGGGGGTGGCTTTCTTT. Translation gives CASSPRDRGVAFF.

This sequence joins TRBV6-1 and TRBJ2-2; the match to TRBD2 covers 12 bases. Germline V CDR1 and CDR2: MNHNS, SASEGT. The CDR3 has 18 amino acids. The V segment lost 2 bases and the J segment 5 bases; nucleotides outside the gene matches: 9. The CDR3 reads CASSEIVGGTSGTGELFF. The CDR3 DNA sequence: TGTGCCAGCAGTGAAATAGTGGGCGGGACTAGCGGGACCGGGGAGCTGTTTTTT.

The CDR3 is CSVVQGGNTIYF. DNA for the CDR3: TGCAGCGTTGTCCAGGGAGGAAACACCATATATTTT. V and J are TRBV29-1 and TRBJ1-3; the D gene is possibly TRBD1 (5 bases). Germline values: CDR1 SQVTM, CDR2 ANQGSEA. V lost 4 bases to trimming and J lost 4 bases, with 8 bases between them. The CDR3 loop spans 12 amino acids.

The rearrangement links TRBV6-1 to TRBJ2-5, with TRBD2 matching over 15 bases. Germline-derived CDR1 and CDR2 are MNHNS and SASEGT. V was pared by 6 bases and J by 5 bases, with 4 bases of the junction left unmatched. The CDR3 covers 15 residues. The CDR3 loop reads CASSPGTSGRETQYF. CDR3 bases: TGTGCCAGCAGCCCCGGGACTAGCGGGAGGGAGACCCAGTACTTC.

The chain has TRBV29-1 and TRBJ2-5; 9 bases are a match to TRBD1. V dropped 3 bases and J dropped 4; count of bases not matched to a gene: 6. The CDR3 sequence is 14 residues long. Looked up from germline, CDR1 is SQVTM and CDR2 is ANQGSEA. The CDR3 region has the DNA TGCAGCGTTGACGCGGGACAGGGCCCAGAGACCCAGTACTTC. Its protein product is CSVDAGQGPETQYF.

The rearrangement links TRBV15 to TRBJ1-5, with D hard to call. V lost 1 base and J lost 2, with 9 bases in between. CDR3 length: 15 amino acids. CDR1 is LNHNV and CDR2 is YYDKDF in the germline V gene (reference sequence). The CDR3, as DNA: TGTGCCACCAGCAGAGGAGGGTATGGCAATCAGCCCCAGCATTTT. It encodes CATSRGGYGNQPQHF.

The rearrangement links TRBV2 to TRBJ2-7, with a tentative D call TRBD2 (6 bases). The germline CDR1 and CDR2 sequences are SNHLY and FYNNEI. V lost 8 bases, J lost 2 bases, and 34 bases lay in between. The CDR3 contains 20 residues. The CDR3 region is CASRPLPRSQVSGRAYEQYF. CDR3 DNA sequence: TGTGCCAGCCGGCCCCTCCCCCGTTCCCAAGTTAGCGGCCGCGCCTACGAGCAGTACTTC. The variable domain in full, with the rest retrieved from reference TRBV2 and TRBJ2-7, is EPEVTQTPSHQVTQMGQEVILRCVPISNHLYFYWYRQILGQKVEFLVSFYNNEISEKSEIFDDQFSVERPDGSNFTLKIRSTKLEDSAMYFCASRPLPRSQVSGRAYEQYFGPGTRLTVT.

This clone was detected only once. This chain connects TRBV12-5 to TRBJ2-1; D is perhaps TRBD2 (5 bases). V was cut by 7 bases and J by 4 bases, with 14 bases left in between. This CDR3 region has 14 residues. The germline V gene encodes CDR1 LGHNT and CDR2 FRNRAP. The CDR3 DNA reads as TGTGCTAGTGCCAACCCCCTAGCTTACAATGAGCAGTTCTTC. As protein: CASANPLAYNEQFF.

V and J are TRBV5-4 and TRBJ2-5; D is perhaps TRBD2 (7 bases). The germline V gene encodes CDR1 SGHNT and CDR2 YYREEE (reference sequence). The ends were cut back, 3 bases at V and 2 bases at J, with 11 bases in the middle. The CDR3 runs 14 residues. CDR3 protein: CASSSSGTQETQYF. Here the CDR3 DNA reads TGTGCCAGCAGCTCAAGCGGGACACAAGAGACCCAGTACTTC.

This clone was recorded only once. The chain has TRBV28 and TRBJ2-7; D ambiguous. V was pared by 6 bases and J by 2 bases, with 11 bases between. The CDR3 covers 13 residues. Germline V lookup: CDR1 MDHEN, CDR2 SYDVKM. CDR3 amino acids: CASSRPLPYEQYF. The DNA for the CDR3 is TGTGCCAGCAGCCGTCCCCTACCCTACGAGCAGTACTTC.

The V and J genes are TRBV5-4 and TRBJ1-3; TRBD1 matches 7 bases. The CDR3 spans 14 residues. The V and J ends lost 4 bases and 2 bases, in that order; junction bases with no gene match: 3. Germline V CDR1 and CDR2: SGHNT, YYREEE (reference sequence). The CDR3 protein is CASSEDRAGNTIYF. CDR3 coding DNA: TGTGCCAGCAGCGAAGACAGGGCTGGAAACACCATATATTTT.

This chain links TRBV19 with TRBJ2-2; 13 bases line up with TRBD2. From germline, CDR1 is LNHDA and CDR2 SQIVND (reference sequence). With V trimmed by 5 bases and J by 4 bases, 7 bases remained unmatched. This CDR3 is 17 amino acids long. In DNA, the CDR3 is TGTGCCAGTAGTCTACGACTAGCGGGAGGTTTCACCGGGGAGCTGTTTTTT. Amino acids: CASSLRLAGGFTGELFF.

J is TRBJ2-7 and V is TRBV27, with 9 bases matching TRBD1. The CDR3 consists of 12 residues. V shed 9 bases, J shed 6 bases, and the junction held 6 bases outside the gene matches. Germline V gene lookup returns CDR1 MNHEY and CDR2 SMNVEV (reference sequence). The CDR3 region has the DNA TGTGCCAGTGGGGACAGGGTCGGCGAGCAGTACTTC. Protein sequence: CASGDRVGEQYF.

Comments on this clone: Other DNA sequences in the sample encode the same CDR3. V usage is TRBV20-1 and J usage is TRBJ2-5; D unclear. The CDR3 covers 10 residues. Germline lookup yields CDR1 DFQATT and CDR2 SNEGSKA (reference sequence). V was trimmed by 4 bases and J by 4 bases, leaving 4 bases between them. The DNA of the CDR3 is TGCAGTGCTACCCGAGAGACCCAGTACTTC. Translating it yields CSATRETQYF.

The V call is TRBV4-1, the J call TRBJ1-5; D perhaps matches TRBD1 (6 bases). CDR3 length: 17 residues. V was cut by 4 bases and J by 0 bases, with 16 bases left in between. Looked up from germline, CDR1 is MGHRA and CDR2 is YSYEKL. The CDR3 bases are TGCGCCAGCAGCCTGACACAGGGTCCATATAGCAATCAGCCCCAGCATTTT. This codes for CASSLTQGPYSNQPQHF.

The rearrangement joins TRBV7-9 to TRBJ1-1; D unresolved. V shed 4 bases and J shed 1 base, with 7 bases lying between them. Germline CDR1 is SEHNR and CDR2 is FQNEAQ (reference sequence). The CDR3 is 13 amino acids. The CDR3 DNA is TGTGCCAGCAGCTCCGGGGAGAACACTGAAGCTTTCTTT. This encodes CASSSGENTEAFF.

The V gene is TRBV4-3, the J gene TRBJ2-7, with 7 bases identical to TRBD2. Unmatched junction bases numbered 6, after V lost 0 bases and J lost 10 bases. This CDR3 has 13 amino acids. The germline CDR1 and CDR2 sequences are LGHNA and YSLEER. Written as DNA, the CDR3 is TGCGCCAGCAGCCAAGATCTCTGGGGGGGACAGTACTTC. Protein sequence: CASSQDLWGGQYF.

The V gene is TRBV1, the J gene TRBJ2-7; the tabulated D call, TRBD2, remains unverified against the DNA. TRBV1 is assigned pseudogene status. This CDR3 comprises 17 residues. The DNA for the CDR3 is TGCACCAGCAGCGAAAGATCCTCCGGGACTACTCACTACGAGCAGTACTTC. Residues: CTSSERSSGTTHYEQYF.